The T cell receptor (beta chain) under discussion was sequenced for a study of blood T cell repertoires in COVID-19 (dated by TCRdb to the early 2020s). At the level of the whole study: Samples covering the acute and convalescent phases of COVID-19 were provided by collaborators in the United States, Italy and Spain. A freely available public database, intended as a resource for researchers studying the immune response to SARS-CoV-2, is where the repertoires were released. A de-identified subject ID, COVID-19 status, age in years and sex were almost always included in the sample metadata. Samples came from the ongoing ImmuneRACE study (first 160 participants) plus 1,254 subjects from 6 global collaborators. Where available, HLA class I and class II types were taken from metadata supplied by the sample provider and were not determined by assay-based typing. Subjects who had been exposed to COVID-19, were actively infected with it, or had recovered from it provided the deeply sampled blood TCRbeta repertoires that made up the dataset. The prospective study material was composed of cDNA or gDNA derived from T cells, B-cell-depleted T cells, or PBMCs.

A word on this clone: It lacks a known antigen. Per-base qualities were not stored, and no clone one base away is much larger.

The CDR3 goes from the cysteine to the phenylalanine over 15 residues. The retained sequence is limited to the CDR3, 45 bases, with the frame set at the first base. Reading the germline V gene gives CDR1 KGHSH and CDR2 LQKENI. Here V drops 3 bases and J drops 0 bases, and the junction holds 1 base not matched to any gene. Each collaborating institution followed its own protocols to collect whole blood in K2EDTA tubes. For TCRbeta analysis, collaborators shipped samples as frozen whole blood, isolated PBMCs, or DNA extracted from either of those sample types. TCRbeta CDR3 regions were amplified from genomic DNA by means of the immunoSEQ Assay, a bias-controlled multiplex PCR. The source study handled its data this way. The number of nucleated cells in each sample was estimated from the amplification of reference gene primers within the assay. To quantify the absolute abundance of each unique TCRbeta CDR3 rearrangement, sequence reads were collapsed and filtered. For each sample, productive Simpson clonality was calculated as the square root of Simpson's diversity index across productive rearrangements. This immuneACCESS table, as held by TCRdb, lists in-frame sequences with V and J called but not all clones. Of the missing ones, under half trace to an unresolved V gene in checked studies; the others have no known cause. The V and J calls and the clone size are those of that table, but D and trimming were determined from the DNA. The sample table lists more than 45,000 clones, less than 90% of them with a count of one. The ten largest clones take up 7% to 10% of the sample.

The study at large found these results: Clinical and demographic metadata were provided uncurated, with the amount varying by source and participant.

The sequencing sample was made of peripheral blood. The clonotype was recovered from a woman in her sixties or seventies with active COVID-19. This sequence uses TRBV18 and TRBJ2-1, with TRBD2 matching 8 junction bases. The sequenced DNA: TGTGCCAGCTCACCTAGCGGGGTCTCCTACAATGAGCAGTTCTTC. It translates to CASSPSGVSYNEQFF.